This T cell receptor beta chain originates from a study of Ad26.COV2.S vaccination and SARS-CoV-2 variants. Study background: Of the COV1001 trial arms, the Ad26.COV2.S arm included the donor.

Specified treatment: roughly 19 received Ad26.COV2.S at low or high dose, single or two shots; about 5 received placebo; per-sample allocation not given. On day 63 after the first injection, vaccine and placebo recipients gave samples. Based in Boston, the donor was an adult of 18-55 years. Points on this clone: The antigen is undetermined.

V was trimmed by 7 bases and J by 10 bases, leaving 16 bases between them. The CDR3 extends over 12 amino acids. Study results and limitations: Possibly, TCR breadth and depth analyses underestimated total T cell responses. CD8+ and CD4+ T cells specific for spike reportedly responded with substantial breadth after vaccination.

Repertoires were generated with immunoSEQ multiplex PCR, while TCRdb's copy carries only in-frame clones and drops some. The data show 450,000 to 550,000 clones, roughly 89% seen once. The TCR originated in a person aged 18-65 years who received the Ad26.COV2.S COVID-19 vaccine or a placebo. The sequences come from peripheral blood, collected in a trial of Ad26.COV2.S vaccine versus placebo. V and J are TRBV12-3 or TRBV12-4 and TRBJ1-1; possible D gene TRBD1, 5 bases. The CDR3 loop reads CASTPVWGVAFF. CDR3 DNA: TGTGCCAGCACCCCGGTGTGGGGCGTAGCTTTCTTT.